These 12 T cell receptor beta chains were sequenced from one sample in a study of cytomegalovirus exposure and HLA in healthy donors. Data came from immunoSEQ multiplex PCR; TCRdb stores just in-frame clones and leaves some out. The data contain roughly 250,000 clones, around nine tenths of them singletons. Material: PBMCs. Receptors originate from a man aged 18 to 35 in good health and CMV-seronegative.

The V and J genes are TRBV11-2 and TRBJ2-3; TRBD2 might be the D (7 bases). This CDR3 is built from 14 residues. Germline CDR1 reads SGHAT; CDR2 reads FQNNGV. V gave up 7 bases and J gave up 3 bases, with 14 bases separating them. CDR3 sequence reads: CASTERGGTDTQYF. As DNA, the CDR3 is TGTGCCAGCACCGAGAGGGGGGGTACAGATACGCAGTATTTT.

The chain employs TRBV11-2 and TRBJ2-5, with 7 bases matching TRBD2. The germline gives CDR1 SGHAT, CDR2 FQNNGV. Unmatched junction bases numbered 13, after V lost 1 base and J lost 11 bases. This CDR3 region has 15 residues. In DNA, the CDR3 is TGTGCCAGCAGCTTAGTAAGCGCGGGGCTAGCGGATCAGTACTTC. Translation: CASSLVSAGLADQYF.

The rearrangement joins TRBV7-2 to TRBJ2-1, with D maybe TRBD2 (6 bases). Trimming took off 8 bases at V and 0 bases at J, with 14 bases between the two ends. In germline, CDR1 is SGHTA, CDR2 FQGNSA. The CDR3 covers 15 residues. Written as DNA, the CDR3 is TGTGCCAGCGGATCGGGACTCTTCTCCTACAATGAGCAGTTCTTC. The encoded protein is CASGSGLFSYNEQFF. Filled out from reference TRBV7-2 and TRBJ2-1, the complete variable domain reads GAGVSQSPSNKVTEKGKDVELRCDPISGHTALYWYRQSLGQGLEFLIYFQGNSAPDKSGLPSDRFSAERTGGSVSTLTIQRTQQEDSAVYLCASGSGLFSYNEQFFGPGTRLTVL.

This rearrangement joins TRBV5-1 to TRBJ1-1; D is ambiguous. The CDR3 loop spans 14 amino acids. V was cut by 0 bases and J by 4 bases, with 10 bases left in between. Germline CDR1 SGHRS, CDR2 YFSETQ. The CDR3 here is CASSLGAETTEAFF. In DNA form, the CDR3 reads TGCGCCAGCAGCTTGGGGGCCGAAACCACTGAAGCTTTCTTT. Based on the CDR3 plus reference TRBV5-1 and TRBJ1-1, the full variable domain is KAGVTQTPRYLIKTRGQQVTLSCSPISGHRSVSWYQQTPGQGLQFLFEYFSETQRNKGNFPGRFSGRQFSNSRSEMNVSTLELGDSALYLCASSLGAETTEAFFGQGTRLTVV.

The chain recombines TRBV7-2 with TRBJ2-5; no reliable D call. V was clipped by 2 bases and J by 6 bases, with 13 bases between them. This CDR3 comprises 14 residues. From germline, CDR1 is SGHTA and CDR2 FQGNSA. The CDR3: CASSLTSVVQTQYF. CDR3 nucleotides: TGTGCCAGCAGCTTAACATCCGTCGTACAGACCCAGTACTTC.

The genes are TRBV11-2 and TRBJ1-6, with 8 nucleotides matching TRBD1. V shed 5 bases, J shed 11 bases, and the junction held 11 bases outside the gene matches. CDR1 is SGHAT, CDR2 FQNNGV, per germline. CDR3 length: 15 amino acids. CDR3: CASSAPGQGSPPLHF. The CDR3 DNA follows: TGTGCCAGCAGCGCGCCAGGACAGGGTTCACCACCCCTCCACTTT.

The chain combines TRBV9 with TRBJ2-3, with 9 bases matching TRBD2. Germline V CDR1 and CDR2: SGDLS, YYNGEE. J was trimmed by 5 bases and V by 3 bases; bases with no gene match: 7. CDR3 size: 15 residues. The CDR3 nucleotides are TGTGCCAGCAGCGAGTTAGCGGGAGATGGAGATACGCAGTATTTT. Residues: CASSELAGDGDTQYF.

The V gene is TRBV4-3, the J gene TRBJ2-7, with D perhaps matching TRBD2 (6 bases). Germline V gene data show CDR1 as LGHNA and CDR2 as YSLEER. The V and J ends lost 1 base and 7 bases respectively, with 14 bases between them. This CDR3 contains 14 residues. CDR3 residues: CASSQGTTLREQYF. CDR3 nucleotide sequence: TGCGCCAGCAGCCAAGGGACTACCTTACGAGAGCAGTACTTC.

Note on this clone: At one end, the junction sequence differs from germline, possibly due to a read error. The chain employs TRBV9 and TRBJ1-1; TRBD1 might be the D (6 bases). The CDR3 contains 13 residues. Germline V lookup: CDR1 SGDLS, CDR2 YYNGEE. CDR3 loop: CASSPQMGPKGVF. DNA of the CDR3: TGTGCCAGCAGCCCACAGATGGGGCCAAAGGGGGTCTTT.

The chain links TRBV19 to TRBJ2-7; 9 bases align to TRBD2. This CDR3 has 15 amino acids. CDR1 is LNHDA and CDR2 is SQIVND in the germline V gene (reference sequence). The junction had 3 bases not matched to a gene; V was cut back by 1 base and J by 2 bases. The DNA for the CDR3 is TGTGCCAGTAGTATAGCAAGCGGGGGGCCCTACGAGCAGTACTTC. Protein: CASSIASGGPYEQYF.

This clone has only one observation. V is TRBV5-6 and J is TRBJ2-4; the D gene is possibly TRBD2 (5 bases). The germline gives CDR1 SGHDT, CDR2 YYEEEE. The CDR3 is made up of 15 amino acids. V dropped 4 bases and J dropped 8 bases, with 19 bases sitting between them. Written as DNA, the CDR3 is TGTGCCAGCAGCGTGATAATCGCCGAGGGCGACATTCAGTACTTC. Protein product: CASSVIIAEGDIQYF.

In its sample, this clone was seen once. The CDR3 DNA follows: TGTGCCAGCAGCCTATACCGGGACTTTCCCTACGAGCAGTACTTC. Encoded protein: CASSLYRDFPYEQYF. The chain links TRBV7-8 to TRBJ2-7; possibly TRBD2 for D (6 bases). The CDR3 extends over 15 amino acids. CDR1 and CDR2 from the germline V gene are SGHVS and FQNEAQ. Trimming left V 5 bases short and J 2 bases short, with 16 bases between.